This T cell receptor (beta chain) appears in the sequencing data of a study of blood T cell repertoires in COVID-19. Overall study: The United States, Italy and Spain provided the acute and convalescent COVID-19 samples. In each case, the material was cDNA or gDNA derived from T cells, B-cell-depleted T cells, or PBMCs.

Per the original data handling: Counts of nucleated cells, estimated from reference gene primer amplification, were obtained. TCRdb keeps only in-frame clones here, not all; method: immunoSEQ multiplex PCR. V and J calls and clone size are copied from that table; D and trimming were computed from the DNA. Of some 120,000 clones in the sample, more than 75% were seen once. Germline V gene data show CDR1 as SEHNR and CDR2 as FQNEAQ (reference sequence). The CDR3 is 13 amino acids. V lost 3 bases and J lost 6; bases outside the gene matches: 3. This TCR derives from a man aged 50 to 60 with active COVID-19. The chain uses TRBV7-9 and TRBJ1-1; 8 nucleotides match TRBD1. The sample comprised peripheral blood. CDR3 sequence reads: CASSFSGGSEAFF. The DNA of the CDR3 is TGTGCCAGCAGCTTCTCAGGGGGCTCTGAAGCTTTCTTT.